This passage covers 5 T cell receptor beta chains from one sample sequenced in a study of T cells in Graves' hyperthyroidism and ophthalmopathy. The investigators amplified TCR beta CDR3 regions from RNA transcripts. The HTBI primer set served for first-round RT-PCR of the TCR CDR3. MiXCR, run by TCRdb on the multiplex PCR reads, gives a single entry per CDR3 protein. Of 550,000 to 800,000 distinct CDR3 sequences listed, about 18% were seen once; the top ten hold around 15%. Sample: blood. Receptors were obtained from a man in his forties or fifties with Graves' hyperthyroidism.

The chain recombines TRBV11-2 with TRBJ2-2; D not resolved. V lost 5 bases and J lost 6, with 16 bases in between. CDR3 length equals 15 residues. Germline-derived CDR1 and CDR2 are SGHAT and FQNNGV. The CDR3: CASSPFTATPGELFF. In DNA form, the CDR3 reads TGTGCCAGCAGCCCGTTTACCGCGACCCCCGGGGAGCTGTTTTTT. Full variable domain (outside the CDR3, taken from reference TRBV11-2 and TRBJ2-2): EAGVAQSPRYKIIEKRQSVAFWCNPISGHATLYWYQQILGQGPKLLIQFQNNGVVDDSQLPKDRFSAERLKGVDSTLKIQPAKLEDSAVYLCASSPFTATPGELFFGEGSRLTVL.

In this sample, this clonotype turned up a few times. Sequence at one end of the junction differs from germline and may be a read error. The chain recombines TRBV18 with TRBJ2-5; no clear D gene. This CDR3 comprises 15 residues. CDR1 and CDR2 (germline): KGHSH, LQKENI. CDR3 coding DNA: TGTGCCAGCCCACCGATCGGTGTCGGGCAAGAGACCCAGTACTTC. Translation gives CASPPIGVGQETQYF. The full variable domain, in which reference TRBV18 and TRBJ2-5 provide the parts outside the CDR3, is NAGVMQNPRHLVRRRGQEARLRCSPMKGHSHVYWYRQLPEEGLKFMVYLQKENIIDESGMPKERFSAEFPKEGPSILRIQQVVRGDSAAYFCASPPIGVGQETQYFGPGTRLLVL.

This clonotype occurred many times. The V gene is TRBV12-3 or TRBV12-4, the J gene TRBJ2-5; TRBD2 matches 8 bases. CDR3 size: 21 residues. The V and J ends lost 3 bases and 1 base, in that order; junction bases with no gene match: 22. CDR3 coding DNA: TGTGCCAGCAGTTTTATCAGCCGTGATTTTAGCGGGGTTAGCCTCCAAGAGACCCAGTACTTC. Amino acid sequence: CASSFISRDFSGVSLQETQYF.

This clonotype was seen many times. The chain combines TRBV27 with TRBJ1-2, with 8 nucleotides matching TRBD1. Germline V gene sequence: CDR1 MNHEY, CDR2 SMNVEV (reference sequence). V dropped 6 bases and J dropped 6; count of bases not matched to a gene: 9. The CDR3 totals 14 residues. CDR3 in amino acids: CASSLRTGINGYTF. Here the CDR3 DNA reads TGTGCCAGCAGCCTGAGGACAGGGATCAATGGCTACACCTTC.

This clonotype showed up many times. The rearrangement joins TRBV28 to TRBJ1-2; 10 bases are shared with TRBD1. CDR1 is MDHEN, CDR2 SYDVKM, per germline. CDR3 length: 16 residues. The V segment lost 6 bases and the J segment 3 bases; nucleotides outside the gene matches: 10. The CDR3 sequence: CASSSRQGAAHYGYTF. The DNA of the CDR3 is TGTGCCAGCAGCTCAAGACAGGGGGCCGCCCACTATGGCTACACCTTC.